This entry lists 18 T cell receptor beta chains sequenced from one sample in a study of CD8 T cells in Susac syndrome (dated by TCRdb to 2018 to 2020). The library was built by means of the immunoSEQ multiplex PCR assay. RNA was extracted using the RNeasy kit, and about 0.5 to 1 ug of the RNA was reverse transcribed with random hexamers. TCRdb handled the public reads itself, with Q25 trimming in fastp and clone calling in MiXCR, and kept productive beta chains. Rows with one shared CDR3 protein collapse into an entry with the most common genes and DNA. This sample comprises 350,000 to 550,000 distinct CDR3 sequences, around 85% of them detected only once. In total, the top ten clones hold about 0.12% of the sample. The sample was CD8+ T cells from PBMCs. The receptor set was obtained from a human donor with multiple sclerosis.

CDR3 residues: CAVSPGQAFEAFF. The CDR3 DNA sequence: TGTGCCGTTAGCCCGGGACAGGCCTTTGAAGCTTTCTTT. The chain has TRBV6-1 and TRBJ1-1; 8 bases align to TRBD1. J was trimmed by 7 bases and V by 11 bases; bases with no gene match: 12. The CDR3 loop spans 13 amino acids. CDR1 MNHNS and CDR2 SASEGT come from the germline V gene.

The chain employs TRBV28 and TRBJ2-1, with 14 bases identical to TRBD2. Germline V gives CDR1 MDHEN, CDR2 SYDVKM. The junction had 4 bases not matched to a gene; V was cut back by 2 bases and J by 1 base. This CDR3 has 18 amino acids. DNA of the CDR3: TGTGCCAGCAGTTTAAGACTAGCGGGAGGGTTTTCCTACAATGAGCAGTTCTTC. Protein product: CASSLRLAGGFSYNEQFF.

The J gene is TRBJ2-7, the V gene TRBV20-1; TRBD1 aligns across 7 bases. CDR3 length: 13 amino acids. Germline V gene lookup returns CDR1 DFQATT and CDR2 SNEGSKA (reference sequence). Losses at the gene ends were 6 bases for V and 4 bases for J; bases not matched to a gene: 9. The CDR3, as DNA: TGCAGTGCAGAAACGACAGGGACGTACGAGCAGTACTTC. Encoded protein: CSAETTGTYEQYF.

The chain uses TRBV3-1 and TRBJ2-5, with 10 bases identical to TRBD2. Germline CDR1 and CDR2: LGHDT and YNNKEL (reference sequence). The CDR3 is made up of 18 amino acids. J lost 1 base, V lost 1 base, and 9 bases had no gene match. CDR3 DNA: TGTGCCAGCAGCCAAGCGGGACTAGCGTCCACGAGCCAAGAGACCCAGTACTTC. Encoded protein: CASSQAGLASTSQETQYF.

The chain recombines TRBV4-1 with TRBJ2-7; D remains unclear. Germline assignment: CDR1 MGHRA and CDR2 YSYEKL. This CDR3 has 13 residues. Trimming left V 3 bases short and J 0 bases short, with 6 bases between. The chain's CDR3 is CASSHSSSYEQYF. The CDR3 nucleotides read TGCGCCAGCAGCCACTCCAGCTCCTACGAGCAGTACTTC.

This chain joins TRBV2 and TRBJ1-1; D is possibly TRBD1 (5 bases). Trimming pared 11 bases from V and 7 bases from J, leaving 11 bases between. In germline, CDR1 is SNHLY, CDR2 FYNNEI. This CDR3 has 10 residues. The CDR3 region has the DNA TGTGCCCCGAGAGACAGTGAAGCTTTCTTT. It translates to CAPRDSEAFF.

The J gene is TRBJ2-1, the V gene TRBV7-6; D is ambiguous. Germline assignment: CDR1 SGHVS and CDR2 FNYEAQ. The CDR3 spans 15 residues. V was trimmed by 6 bases and J by 0 bases, leaving 12 bases between them. CDR3 in DNA: TGTGCCAGCAGTGACGCCCTGAGCTCCTACAATGAGCAGTTCTTC. Protein sequence: CASSDALSSYNEQFF.

This chain links TRBV5-6 with TRBJ2-6, with 8 bases matching TRBD1. This CDR3 region has 16 residues. In germline, CDR1 is SGHDT, CDR2 YYEEEE. V was clipped by 1 base and J by 2 bases; unmatched bases: 2. The CDR3 DNA follows: TGTGCCAGCAGCTTGCCAGGGGGCGCTGGGGCCAACGTCCTGACTTTC. It codes for CASSLPGGAGANVLTF.

The chain is built from TRBV4-1 and TRBJ2-6; D is ambiguous. Germline V lookup: CDR1 MGHRA, CDR2 YSYEKL. The length of the CDR3 is 18 residues. Deletions cut 1 base from V and 2 bases from J, with 15 bases between. CDR3 loop: CASSQVALSSTGANVLTF. Written as DNA, the CDR3 is TGCGCCAGCAGCCAAGTGGCCCTTTCGTCCACTGGGGCCAACGTCCTGACTTTC.

The genes are TRBV29-1 and TRBJ1-4; no definite D call. Germline-derived CDR1 and CDR2 are SQVTM and ANQGSEA. The CDR3 sequence is 13 residues long. V lost 7 bases and J lost 7, with 16 bases in between. CDR3 amino acids: CSADWREGEKLFF. For the CDR3, the DNA is TGCAGCGCTGATTGGAGGGAAGGTGAAAAACTGTTTTTT.

The J gene is TRBJ1-2, the V gene TRBV5-6, with D possibly being TRBD1 (5 bases). The V end lost 4 bases, the J end lost 4 bases, and 20 bases lay between the germline ends. CDR3 length: 16 residues. Germline CDR1 is SGHDT and CDR2 is YYEEEE. CDR3 nucleotide sequence: TGTGCCAGCAGCCATAGCTACCGGGGCGCGGGCTATGGCTACACCTTC. Translating gives CASSHSYRGAGYGYTF.

This clonotype was seen just once. The rearrangement links TRBV4-1 to TRBJ2-1; D is uncertain. The CDR3 consists of 15 residues. Looked up from germline, CDR1 is MGHRA and CDR2 is YSYEKL. Deletions cut 0 bases from V and 5 bases from J, with 11 bases between. The CDR3 DNA is TGCGCCAGCAGCCAAGATCCGGCCAGTAACAATGAGCAGTTCTTC. It codes for CASSQDPASNNEQFF.

This chain uses TRBV5-1 with TRBJ2-1, with 13 nucleotides matching TRBD2. Trimming cost V 4 bases and J 8 bases; bases outside gene matches: 12. Germline CDR1 SGHRS, CDR2 YFSETQ. CDR3 length: 17 amino acids. CDR3 loop: CASSPTGLAGEFDEQFF. DNA for the CDR3: TGCGCCAGCAGCCCCACTGGACTAGCGGGAGAGTTTGATGAGCAGTTCTTC.

This rearrangement joins TRBV27 to TRBJ2-1; a weak D match, TRBD1 (6 bases). Germline CDR1 MNHEY, CDR2 SMNVEV (reference sequence). The CDR3 extends over 15 amino acids. Trimming cost V 6 bases and J 4 bases, with 16 bases left between them. The CDR3 reads CASSQGSNPYNEQFF. The CDR3 DNA follows: TGTGCCAGCAGCCAGGGGAGCAACCCTTACAATGAGCAGTTCTTC.

The V call is TRBV7-9, the J call TRBJ1-1; maybe TRBD1 (5 bases). Between the trimmed V and J ends, which lost 3 bases and 7 bases, there was a span of 9 bases. Germline V gives CDR1 SEHNR, CDR2 FQNEAQ (reference sequence). There are 12 residues in the CDR3. CDR3 sequence (DNA): TGTGCCAGCAGCTTCTCGGGGGGTGAAGCTTTCTTT. Translated, it gives CASSFSGGEAFF.

This chain joins TRBV27 and TRBJ1-2; tentatively, D is TRBD1 (6 bases). Germline V gene lookup returns CDR1 MNHEY and CDR2 SMNVEV (reference sequence). The V and J ends lost 1 base and 2 bases respectively, with 8 bases between them. The CDR3 loop spans 14 amino acids. The CDR3 loop is CASSLYRANYGYTF. CDR3 DNA: TGTGCCAGCAGTTTATACAGGGCCAACTATGGCTACACCTTC.

This rearrangement joins TRBV5-6 to TRBJ1-1; TRBD1 is a possible D gene (5 bases). The germline CDR1 and CDR2 sequences are SGHDT and YYEEEE. The length of the CDR3 is 14 residues. V lost 2 bases, J lost 4 bases, and 12 bases lay in between. The CDR3 region is CASSFGAGITEAFF. CDR3 sequence (DNA): TGTGCCAGCAGCTTCGGGGCGGGAATCACTGAAGCTTTCTTT. Supplemented by reference TRBV5-6 and TRBJ1-1, the full variable domain reads DAGVTQSPTHLIKTRGQQVTLRCSPKSGHDTVSWYQQALGQGPQFIFQYYEEEERQRGNFPDRFSGHQFPNYSSELNVNALLLGDSALYLCASSFGAGITEAFFGQGTRLTVV.

This clonotype was counted once. The rearrangement links TRBV5-1 to TRBJ2-1; the D is unclear. V gave up 5 bases and J gave up 5 bases, with 11 bases separating them. CDR3 length equals 13 residues. Germline CDR1 SGHRS, CDR2 YFSETQ. The CDR3 here is CASRPDVDNEQFF. Written as DNA, the CDR3 is TGCGCCAGCAGACCTGACGTAGACAATGAGCAGTTCTTC.